One TCR beta chain is described in this entry. Its antigen remains undetermined. Qualities for individual bases were not recorded, and no much larger clone is one base off. The library came from the immunoSEQ multiplex PCR assay. A mixture of 60 forward primers for TCR Vbeta segments and 13 reverse primers for TCR Jbeta segments was used in the multiplex PCR. A multiplex PCR assay on genomic DNA amplified the CDR3 region of rearranged TCR beta genes. The Illumina HiSeq System was used to sequence the amplified TCR beta libraries as 87-base-pair reads. As for the original processing: A later analysis counted about 82 million unique TCR beta chains across the 500 to 850 repertoires, and approximately 11 million of these chains were shared by at least two donors. Raw reads were error-corrected and collapsed into unique sequences with a nearest-neighbor algorithm that merged closely related sequences to remove PCR and sequencing errors. V, D and J gene segments were assigned by aligning CDR3 sequences to IMGT reference sequences. For a sequence to be retained, a match of at least six nucleotides to both a V gene segment and a J gene segment was required. A rearrangement was called productive if the CDR3 had no stop codons and remained in frame with V and J, and every other rearrangement was called non-productive. CDR3 was defined by IMGT convention, running from the second conserved V-encoded cysteine to the conserved J-encoded phenylalanine. Sequences without an unambiguous match to a single V gene segment were excluded from the earlier analysis of several hundred of the donors. In an earlier analysis of some 590 of the donors, V segments were called functional above 56.7% productive rearrangements and were called segregating when the between-donor standard deviation exceeded 5%. A statistical classification framework was built to diagnose cytomegalovirus status from the catalog of TCR beta chain sequences. In a later analysis, TCR nucleotide sequences were compared against IMGT/GENE-DB human TR gene sequences so that V and J genes could be assigned. In a later analysis, CDR3 sequences and most-parsimonious VDJ recombination scenarios were assigned using the TCRdist pipeline. In a later analysis, every TCR beta chain was defined by the combination of its CDR3 amino acid sequence and its V-gene family, and reads without a unique V-gene family were dropped. To address suspected cross-contamination and a sequencing artifact, a later analysis removed approximately 600 highly shared, low-generation-probability nucleotide sequences. A later analysis calculated a clonal expansion index for each public chain from normalized within-repertoire ranks of inferred template counts. A later analysis computed generation probabilities with a VDJ recombination model fitted to out-of-frame rearrangements, and checked the results against IGoR. Hypergeometric tests were used in a later analysis to score TCR-TCR, TCR-HLA and TCR-CMV co-occurrence, with a repertoire-size bias correction applied to the TCR pairs. False discovery rates were estimated in a later analysis by permuting HLA or CMV assignments 20 times. In a later analysis, co-occurring TCRs were grouped with DBSCAN, and TCRdist sequence similarity was added when clustering was performed within HLA-allele-positive subsets. For co-occurrence clustering, repertoires with fewer than 30,000 or more than 120,000 public chains were excluded, along with four to six repertoires with anomalous nucleotide sharing. This immuneACCESS table, as held by TCRdb, lists in-frame sequences with V and J called but not all clones. Of the missing ones, under half trace to an unresolved V gene in checked studies; the others have no known cause. Clone size and the V and J calls come from that table; the DNA yielded D and trimming. Here the sample has 75,000 to 80,000 clones; approximately 80% occur a single time. Approximately 8.9% of the sample lies in the top ten.

This sample stems from a study of cytomegalovirus exposure and HLA in healthy donors (dated by TCRdb to the late 2010s). Looking at the study overall: According to an earlier analysis of around 600 of the donors, some 170 million T cells yielded some 120 million unique TCR beta sequences and about 300 Gb of sequence data. Roughly 300 gigabases of sequencing data and roughly 81 million unique TCR sequences made up an early release that covered around 640 HLA-typed donors. Of the 300 to 500 genotyped donors, roughly 80% were placed in the genetic ancestry cluster associated with self-reported Caucasian donors. The aim of the study was to test whether cataloging public T cell receptors could identify signatures of past pathogen exposure. Using immunosequencing, the study profiled T cell repertoires from 666 subjects and related those repertoires to cytomegalovirus serostatus. A separate validation cohort of roughly 120 different subjects was used in addition to the roughly 700-subject first cohort. To predict cytomegalovirus infection status, the study brought together high-throughput TCR immunosequencing, statistical association of individual TCRs with disease status, and machine learning. A later analysis re-analyzed previously published TCR beta repertoires from roughly 600 donors and added high-resolution HLA genotyping to study TCR occurrence patterns. Rather than using new phenotypic data, the later analysis identified candidate immune exposures from TCR beta sequences and from how often those sequences occurred across donors. An earlier analysis of fewer than 700 of the donors applied high-throughput TCR beta sequencing to assess whether each TCR beta V gene segment acted as functional or pseudogenic. Alongside the repertoire data, information on donor age, sex, ethnicity and CMV serostatus was compiled. A later genetic analysis used genome-wide SNP genotypes for about three fifths of the roughly 700 donors, treating that subset as a discovery cohort. All discovery cohort repertoires had been generated on a single sequencing platform. HLA typing included class I and class II loci at four-digit resolution. Typing coverage varied by locus: about 629-640 donors for A, B, C, DRB1 and DQB1; about 520 for DQA1; 606 for DPA1; roughly 450 for DPB1. About five DR-DQ haplotypes were treated as single units for association and clustering because of strong linkage in the cohort. On average, around 240,000 unique TCR beta nucleotide sequences were sequenced per donor among 350 to 400 genotyped donors of the cohort, with around 19% of those sequences being non-productive. The paper's findings and limits, for the study overall: Cytomegalovirus status was reported to be diagnosed by the classifier with high specificity and sensitivity in both the original and validation cohorts. A few of the identified cytomegalovirus-associated TCR beta chains were confirmed in vitro to be specific for cytomegalovirus antigens. Sequencing depth was assumed to be roughly uniform across donors in the presence/absence analyses, though that assumption may not hold. Broadly in line with IMGT annotations, most TCR beta V segments showed up in productive rearrangements about 87% or about 30% of the time in an earlier analysis of several hundred of the donors. Because HLA typing was missing for some donors at each locus, association tests included only the typed subset. Compared with equally common non-associated chains, HLA-associated TCR beta chains in a later analysis were more clonally expanded and had lower generation probabilities. In a later analysis, around 17,000 TCR beta sequences were associated with specific HLA alleles at a false discovery rate of 0.05. The study gave a list of 150 to 200 TCR beta chains associated with cytomegalovirus. In a later analysis, the rate of TCR association differed among HLA loci, with DRB1 alleles having the most associated TCRs and HLA-C alleles having the fewest. A later analysis found that most CMV-associated TCR beta chains appeared HLA-restricted, with HLA associations seemingly driven largely by CMV exposure. According to a later analysis, parvovirus B19, influenza, CMV and Epstein-Barr virus appeared linked to several top co-occurrence clusters. A later genetic analysis associated a missense DCLRE1C variant with V-gene and J-gene trimming of TCR beta chains, and an independent cohort replicated the association. A later genetic analysis reported fewer N-insertions in productive TCRs among donors in an Asian-associated ancestry cluster than the roughly 650-donor mean. When HLA alleles, especially DR and DQ, strongly co-occurred, TCR associations were difficult to assign to individual alleles. The authors suggested that the approach could potentially be generalized to other disease states and immunological phenotypes. A further reported finding was that TCR beta sequences accurately predicted the HLA-A and HLA-B alleles for most subjects in the first cohort. The sequencing pipeline was judged likely to have produced a cluster of highly shared sequence variants as a technical artifact. Across donors, most TCR sequences were observed very rarely, whereas some public TCRs were present in many individuals. Only TCR beta chains were sequenced in this cohort, and the absence of alpha or paired-chain data limited detectable features. Because counts were too low, 15 or so rarely observed V segments, including chromosome 9 orphons, were excluded from the earlier analysis of some 590 of the donors. Immune exposure information for the cohort was limited to CMV serostatus. Correlated functional status among segregating V segments might be attributable to linkage disequilibrium, but an unknown experimental factor could not be ruled out.

The cohort comprised fewer than 700 healthy bone marrow donors. At the time of sampling, all cohort members were nominally healthy, though unrecorded immune exposures were likely present. The donor was CMV seropositive and was included in the group of some 290 seropositive cohort members. Each donor provided a peripheral blood sample, and peripheral blood mononuclear cells were used for TCR beta sequencing. Genomic DNA was extracted from the blood cell samples with the Qiagen DNeasy Blood Extraction Kit. The sequenced sample was PBMCs. This sequence originates from a woman between 40 and 50 years old in good health and CMV-seropositive.

The DNA sequence is as follows: TGTGCCACCCTCCATCAGGGGGAGAACACCGGGGAGCTGTTTTTT. Its amino acids are CATLHQGENTGELFF. The chain was built from TRBV19 and TRBJ2-2, with 7 middle bases fitting TRBD1. CDR1 and CDR2 are read off the germline V gene (reference sequence) as LNHDA and SQIVND. V is cut back by 10 bases and J by 1 base, with 9 bases in the junction unmatched. The CDR3, from cysteine to phenylalanine, totals 15 residues. The DNA shown is the 45-base CDR3, in frame from base 1.